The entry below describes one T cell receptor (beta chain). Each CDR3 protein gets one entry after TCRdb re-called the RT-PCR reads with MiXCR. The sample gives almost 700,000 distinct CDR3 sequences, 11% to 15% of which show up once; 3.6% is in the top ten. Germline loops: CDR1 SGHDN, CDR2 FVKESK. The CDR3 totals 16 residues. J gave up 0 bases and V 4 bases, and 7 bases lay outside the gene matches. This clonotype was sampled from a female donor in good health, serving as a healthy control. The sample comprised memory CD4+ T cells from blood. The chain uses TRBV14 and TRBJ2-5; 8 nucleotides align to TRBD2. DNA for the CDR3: TGTGCCAGCAGCCCCGGGAGGGGGAACTACCAAGAGACCCAGTACTTC. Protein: CASSPGRGNYQETQYF.